These 15 T cell receptor beta chains came from one sample sequenced in a study of cytomegalovirus exposure and HLA in healthy donors. PCR employed 60 Vbeta and 13 Jbeta primers. The data were produced by immunoSEQ multiplex PCR, yet TCRdb's version contains in-frame clones alone and is incomplete. The sample lists about 79,000 clones, more than 65% seen once, with just over 8% in the top ten. The specimen was PBMCs. Source of these receptors: a man aged 55 to 70 in good health and CMV-seronegative.

This clone has a single count. The genes are TRBV5-1 and TRBJ1-1, with a possible D match to TRBD1 (6 bases). Germline CDR1 is SGHRS and CDR2 is YFSETQ. The CDR3 runs to 12 residues. V was trimmed by 4 bases and J by 10 bases, leaving 14 bases between them. CDR3 nucleotide sequence: TGCGCCAGCAGCCTAATACAGGGATCAGCTTTCTTT. It yields the protein CASSLIQGSAFF.

This sequence joins TRBV5-4 and TRBJ1-2; D is perhaps TRBD1 (5 bases). This CDR3 contains 16 residues. Germline V gene sequence: CDR1 SGHNT, CDR2 YYREEE (reference sequence). The V and J ends lost 2 bases and 4 bases respectively, with 18 bases between them. In DNA, the CDR3 is TGTGCCAGCAGCTTTCCCGACCGGGACGGGAGCTATGGCTACACCTTC. Protein sequence: CASSFPDRDGSYGYTF.

V usage is TRBV4-2 and J usage is TRBJ1-4, with D hard to call. Trimming cost V 1 base and J 3 bases, with 6 bases left between them. There are 14 residues in the CDR3. Germline V CDR1 and CDR2: LGHNA, YNFKEQ. The CDR3 nucleotides are TGTGCCAGCAGCCAAGTTTCTCCTAATGAAAAACTGTTTTTT. It codes for CASSQVSPNEKLFF.

This clone occurred once. This sequence joins TRBV27 and TRBJ1-5; 8 nucleotides agree with TRBD1. The V segment lost 5 bases and the J segment 4 bases; nucleotides outside the gene matches: 4. Per germline, CDR1 MNHEY and CDR2 SMNVEV (reference sequence). There are 14 residues in the CDR3. The CDR3 spells CASSPGTGNQPQHF. CDR3 DNA sequence: TGTGCCAGCAGTCCGGGGACAGGTAATCAGCCCCAGCATTTT.

The rearrangement joins TRBV15 to TRBJ2-3, with 9 bases that match TRBD1. The CDR3 has 15 residues. The germline gives CDR1 LNHNV, CDR2 YYDKDF (reference sequence). The V gene end was trimmed by 6 bases and the J gene end by 6 bases; junction bases not matched to a gene: 10. CDR3 loop: CATRPGTGFFDTQYF. The CDR3 nucleotides are TGTGCCACCAGACCCGGGACAGGGTTTTTTGATACGCAGTATTTT.

This clone showed up just a few times. V usage is TRBV6-5 and J usage is TRBJ2-5; D perhaps matches TRBD1 (6 bases). The J call may be incorrect, as the DNA end agrees better with TRBJ2-7. This CDR3 has 12 amino acids. Germline V gives CDR1 MNHEY, CDR2 SVGAGI. CDR3 sequence: CASSYRGYEQYF. The CDR3 nucleotides read TGTGCCAGCAGTTACAGGGGGTACGAGCAGTACTTC.

The chain joins TRBV4-1 to TRBJ1-1, with D perhaps TRBD1 (5 bases). In germline, CDR1 is MGHRA, CDR2 YSYEKL. Trimming pared 0 bases from V and 0 bases from J, leaving 11 bases between. CDR3 length: 16 amino acids. DNA for the CDR3: TGCGCCAGCAGCCAAGATATCGCAGGGCTGAACACTGAAGCTTTCTTT. Its protein is CASSQDIAGLNTEAFF.

The chain links TRBV6-1 to TRBJ1-2, with 11 bases matching TRBD1. The CDR3 sequence is 17 residues long. The junction had 9 bases not matched to a gene; V was cut back by 1 base and J by 5 bases. Looked up from germline, CDR1 is MNHNS and CDR2 is SASEGT. CDR3 in DNA: TGTGCCAGCAGTGAAGGGGTAGGACAGGGGGCTCTGTATGGCTACACCTTC. Protein product: CASSEGVGQGALYGYTF.

This clone was detected a few times. Other nucleotide sequences in the sample specify the same CDR3. V and J are TRBV29-1 and TRBJ1-6; D may be TRBD1 (6 bases). The CDR3 is 13 amino acids. Germline values: CDR1 SQVTM, CDR2 ANQGSEA. V lost 4 bases, J lost 8 bases, and 12 bases lay in between. The CDR3 sequence: CSVGTARDSPLHF. CDR3 bases: TGCAGCGTTGGGACAGCGAGGGATTCACCCCTCCACTTT.

The chain uses TRBV2 and TRBJ2-5; 7 nucleotides line up with TRBD1. The CDR3 length is 11 residues. The trim removed 2 bases at V and 9 bases at J, leaving 0 bases unmatched. Germline V lookup: CDR1 SNHLY, CDR2 FYNNEI. The CDR3 region is CASSEQGAQYF. The CDR3 DNA follows: TGTGCCAGCAGTGAACAGGGGGCCCAGTACTTC.

The chain recombines TRBV7-9 with TRBJ2-3; no definite D call. The CDR3 runs 11 residues. Germline CDR1 reads SEHNR; CDR2 reads FQNEAQ (reference sequence). The ends were cut back, 6 bases at V and 3 bases at J, with 4 bases in the middle. CDR3 residues: CASSRTDTQYF. For the CDR3, the DNA is TGTGCCAGCAGTCGTACAGATACGCAGTATTTT.

The rearrangement uses TRBV19 and TRBJ2-7; 7 bases are a match to TRBD1. Germline values: CDR1 LNHDA, CDR2 SQIVND (reference sequence). The J segment lost 6 bases and the V segment lost 3 bases, leaving 5 bases of the junction unmatched. The CDR3 is 13 residues long. The CDR3 is CASSMTGYGEQYF. The CDR3 DNA reads TGTGCCAGTAGTATGACAGGGTATGGCGAGCAGTACTTC.

The genes are TRBV5-1 and TRBJ2-2; 7 bases are shared with TRBD1. The J segment lost 6 bases and the V segment lost 5 bases, leaving 7 bases of the junction unmatched. CDR3 length: 14 residues. Germline CDR1 and CDR2: SGHRS and YFSETQ. The CDR3 spells CASSLGQGAGELFF. The CDR3 nucleotides are TGCGCCAGCAGTCTTGGCCAGGGGGCCGGGGAGCTGTTTTTT.

This clone was seen only once. This chain connects TRBV7-7 to TRBJ2-5; D ambiguous. V lost 1 base to trimming and J lost 2 bases, with 5 bases between them. This CDR3 spans 13 amino acids. Per germline, CDR1 SSHAT and CDR2 FNYEAQ (reference sequence). Here the CDR3 reads CASSLVQQETQYF. In DNA form, the CDR3 reads TGTGCCAGCAGCTTAGTCCAGCAAGAGACCCAGTACTTC.

The rearrangement uses TRBV6-1 and TRBJ2-3, with 7 nucleotides matching TRBD2. Trimming cost V 2 bases and J 0 bases; bases outside gene matches: 11. The CDR3 is 18 amino acids. Germline V lookup: CDR1 MNHNS, CDR2 SASEGT. The CDR3 DNA follows: TGTGCCAGCAGTGAACGGGAGGAGGGCGTTAGGAGCACAGATACGCAGTATTTT. Translation: CASSEREEGVRSTDTQYF.